This T cell receptor beta chain was recorded in a study of cytomegalovirus exposure and HLA in healthy donors. This clone was seen just once. Its antigen remains unknown. The PCR used 60 Vbeta and 13 Jbeta primers. Repertoires were generated with immunoSEQ multiplex PCR, while TCRdb's copy carries only in-frame clones and drops some. The sample consists of approximately 160,000 clones, just over 75% of them appearing once. Study-wide points: Researchers reported from a later analysis that most CMV-associated TCR beta chains appeared HLA-restricted. HLA-A and HLA-B allele assignments for most subjects were reportedly predicted accurately using TCR beta sequences.

The germline V gene encodes CDR1 SGHRS and CDR2 YFSETQ. V lost 0 bases and J lost 7, with 13 bases in between. The length of the CDR3 is 14 residues. Sequenced: PBMCs. This chain connects TRBV5-1 to TRBJ2-5, with D perhaps matching TRBD1 (7 bases). The sequence was obtained from a man aged 40-50 years in good health and CMV-seronegative. The DNA of the CDR3 is TGCGCCAGCAGCTTGGTGGGCCAGGGGGGGACCCAGTACTTC. Translated: CASSLVGQGGTQYF.